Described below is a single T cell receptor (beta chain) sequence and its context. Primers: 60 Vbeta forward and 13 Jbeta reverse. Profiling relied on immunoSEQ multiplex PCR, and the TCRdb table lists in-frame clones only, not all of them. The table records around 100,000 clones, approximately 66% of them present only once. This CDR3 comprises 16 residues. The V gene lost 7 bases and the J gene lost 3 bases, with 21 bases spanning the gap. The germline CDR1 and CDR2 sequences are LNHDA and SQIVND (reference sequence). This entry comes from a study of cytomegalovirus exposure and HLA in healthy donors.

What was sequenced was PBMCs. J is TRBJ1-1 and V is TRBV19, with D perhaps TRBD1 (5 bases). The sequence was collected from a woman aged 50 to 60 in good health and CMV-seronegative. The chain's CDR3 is CASTLYLGAADTEAFF. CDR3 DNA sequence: TGTGCCAGTACCCTATACCTTGGGGCAGCAGACACTGAAGCTTTCTTT.